Below are 18 T cell receptor beta chains sequenced from a single sample in a study of shared clonotypes between healthy human individuals. Assay used: immunoSEQ multiplex PCR; TCRdb lists only in-frame clones, some missing. This table holds 700,000 or so clones, 60% to 80% found once. The sequencing sample was made of memory CD4+ T cells sorted from blood. The subset denotes: CD45RA-negative fraction. These receptors all stem from a woman aged 25 to 45 in good health.

Of note for this clone: Additional DNA sequences in this sample encode the identical CDR3. J is TRBJ2-2 and V is TRBV6-5, with a possible D match to TRBD1 (5 bases). V was clipped by 6 bases and J by 1 base, with 6 bases between them. This CDR3 spans 13 amino acids. CDR1 is MNHEY, CDR2 SVGAGI, per germline. DNA for the CDR3: TGTGCCAGCAGGCAGGGGAACACCGGGGAGCTGTTTTTT. Its protein product is CASRQGNTGELFF.

Points on this clone: The sample carries other DNA sequences with the same CDR3. The V gene is TRBV5-1, the J gene TRBJ2-1; D is possibly TRBD1 (5 bases). V was cut by 1 base and J by 6 bases, with 8 bases left in between. CDR1 is SGHRS, CDR2 YFSETQ, per germline. This CDR3 contains 13 residues. In DNA, the CDR3 is TGCGCCAGCAGCTTGCGTACAGGCAATGAGCAGTTCTTC. Translating it yields CASSLRTGNEQFF.

V gene TRBV5-4 combines with J gene TRBJ2-5; D is perhaps TRBD2 (7 bases). This CDR3 is built from 16 residues. Germline CDR1 reads SGHNT; CDR2 reads YYREEE (reference sequence). The germline V and J ends were trimmed by 2 bases and 5 bases, with 19 bases remaining between them. The CDR3 protein is CASSLTIGGGPETQYF. The CDR3 DNA is TGTGCCAGCAGCTTAACGATAGGGGGAGGGCCCGAGACCCAGTACTTC. Full variable domain (remainder filled in from reference TRBV5-4 and TRBJ2-5): ETGVTQSPTHLIKTRGQQVTLRCSSQSGHNTVSWYQQALGQGPQFIFQYYREEENGRGNFPPRFSGLQFPNYSSELNVNALELDDSALYLCASSLTIGGGPETQYFGPGTRLLVL.

The chain links TRBV27 to TRBJ2-5; D gene unclear. The CDR3 extends over 14 amino acids. Germline V gene sequence: CDR1 MNHEY, CDR2 SMNVEV (reference sequence). Trimming stripped 3 bases from V and 2 bases from J, with 10 bases between. DNA of the CDR3: TGTGCCAGCAGTTTTTCGGCGGCTCAAGAGACCCAGTACTTC. As protein: CASSFSAAQETQYF.

This clone has just a few counts. V and J are TRBV28 and TRBJ2-3, with 12 bases identical to TRBD2. This CDR3 has 17 amino acids. In germline, CDR1 is MDHEN, CDR2 SYDVKM. The trim removed 8 bases at V and 1 base at J, leaving 10 bases unmatched. CDR3 coding DNA: TGTGCCAGCGCTGGGACTAGCGGGTGGGGGGGCACAGATACGCAGTATTTT. Protein sequence: CASAGTSGWGGTDTQYF.

The chain joins TRBV5-1 to TRBJ2-7, with D tentatively TRBD1 (6 bases). Trimming removed 5 bases from V and 7 bases from J, with 19 bases in between. Germline loops: CDR1 SGHRS, CDR2 YFSETQ. The CDR3 extends over 14 amino acids. CDR3 residues: CASRPGTRREEQYF. The DNA of the CDR3 is TGCGCCAGCAGACCCGGGACAAGAAGAGAGGAGCAGTACTTC.

The chain uses TRBV5-1 and TRBJ2-5; D call uncertain. The germline V gene has CDR1 SGHRS and CDR2 YFSETQ. V was pared by 4 bases and J by 1 base, with 11 bases between. This CDR3 contains 14 residues. The CDR3 DNA reads as TGCGCCAGCAGCCCGGACGGTCTCCAAGAGACCCAGTACTTC. Translating it yields CASSPDGLQETQYF. Combining the CDR3 with reference TRBV5-1 and TRBJ2-5 gives the whole variable domain KAGVTQTPRYLIKTRGQQVTLSCSPISGHRSVSWYQQTPGQGLQFLFEYFSETQRNKGNFPGRFSGRQFSNSRSEMNVSTLELGDSALYLCASSPDGLQETQYFGPGTRLLVL.

This clone was recorded a few times. The genes are TRBV2 and TRBJ2-2; 12 nucleotides agree with TRBD2. The CDR3 has 15 residues. The V gene end was trimmed by 5 bases and the J gene end by 7 bases; junction bases not matched to a gene: 5. Germline CDR1 reads SNHLY; CDR2 reads FYNNEI. CDR3 DNA: TGTGCCAGCAGTCGACTAGCGGGAGCGGTCGGGGAGCTGTTTTTT. This encodes CASSRLAGAVGELFF.

The rearrangement links TRBV19 to TRBJ1-2; tentative D call: TRBD1 (5 bases). With 5 bases removed from V and 4 bases from J, the gap between germline ends came to 26 bases. CDR1 LNHDA and CDR2 SQIVND come from the germline V gene (reference sequence). The CDR3 has 18 amino acids. The CDR3 region has the DNA TGTGCCAGTAGTTTGTCCTGGGGCAGCTCCCGGGTAGGCTATGGCTACACCTTC. Translation gives CASSLSWGSSRVGYGYTF.

The V and J genes are TRBV4-1 and TRBJ2-1, with TRBD1 as a possible D gene (6 bases). The V end was cut by 6 bases, the J end by 2 bases, with 14 bases between. This CDR3 region has 15 residues. CDR1 MGHRA and CDR2 YSYEKL come from the germline V gene. CDR3 in amino acids: CASRRGGLTYNEQFF. DNA for the CDR3: TGCGCCAGCAGGAGAGGGGGTCTGACCTACAATGAGCAGTTCTTC.

Comments on this clone: This same CDR3 is encoded by further DNA sequences in the sample. CDR3 coding DNA: TGTGCCAGCAGTCCGGGGACAGACTATGGCTACACCTTC. Its translation is CASSPGTDYGYTF. This sequence joins TRBV28 and TRBJ1-2, with 7 bases lining up with TRBD1. Germline V CDR1 and CDR2: MDHEN, SYDVKM. The CDR3 length is 13 residues. With 5 bases clipped from V and 3 bases from J, the junction kept 3 bases outside the gene matches.

The gene calls are TRBV28 and TRBJ2-2; 9 bases map to TRBD2. The CDR3 contains 16 residues. Looked up from germline, CDR1 is MDHEN and CDR2 is SYDVKM. J was trimmed by 5 bases and V by 7 bases; bases with no gene match: 11. CDR3 protein: CASTEGGRASTGELFF. In DNA form, the CDR3 reads TGTGCCAGCACCGAGGGCGGGAGGGCCTCTACCGGGGAGCTGTTTTTT.

This clone has only one observation. The rearrangement joins TRBV19 to TRBJ2-7; 7 positions agree with TRBD1. Trimming took 3 bases from V and 2 from J; bases not matched to a gene: 4. Germline V CDR1 and CDR2: LNHDA, SQIVND (reference sequence). CDR3 size: 14 residues. CDR3 DNA: TGTGCCAGTAGTATTGGGGACAGTCCCTACGAGCAGTACTTC. Protein product: CASSIGDSPYEQYF.

This clone was observed once. The rearrangement joins TRBV7-2 to TRBJ2-6; D gene unclear. The V gene's germline CDR1 is SGHTA and CDR2 FQGNSA. The length of the CDR3 is 16 residues. Trimming took 3 bases from V and 0 from J, leaving 9 bases between them. Written as DNA, the CDR3 is TGTGCCAGCAGCTTGGACGGAAGCTCTGGGGCCAACGTCCTGACTTTC. This codes for CASSLDGSSGANVLTF.

V gene TRBV7-2 combines with J gene TRBJ2-1, with D possibly being TRBD1 or TRBD2 (5 bases each). Trimming took 4 bases from V and 5 from J, leaving 15 bases between them. Germline V lookup: CDR1 SGHTA, CDR2 FQGNSA. CDR3 length equals 15 residues. The CDR3 here is CASSSGSLGDNEQFF. CDR3 coding DNA: TGTGCCAGCAGCTCTGGGAGCCTGGGGGACAATGAGCAGTTCTTC. Together with reference TRBV7-2 and TRBJ2-1, the CDR3 gives the full variable domain: GAGVSQSPSNKVTEKGKDVELRCDPISGHTALYWYRQSLGQGLEFLIYFQGNSAPDKSGLPSDRFSAERTGGSVSTLTIQRTQQEDSAVYLCASSSGSLGDNEQFFGPGTRLTVL.

The V and J genes are TRBV5-1 and TRBJ1-5; TRBD1 is a possible D gene (6 bases). This CDR3 is 14 amino acids long. Germline assignment: CDR1 SGHRS and CDR2 YFSETQ. Trimming left V 4 bases short and J 3 bases short, with 11 bases between. The CDR3 sequence: CASSPWGLNQPQHF. In DNA form, the CDR3 reads TGCGCCAGCAGCCCTTGGGGGCTCAATCAGCCCCAGCATTTT. Complete variable domain (other parts from reference TRBV5-1 and TRBJ1-5): KAGVTQTPRYLIKTRGQQVTLSCSPISGHRSVSWYQQTPGQGLQFLFEYFSETQRNKGNFPGRFSGRQFSNSRSEMNVSTLELGDSALYLCASSPWGLNQPQHFGDGTRLSIL.

The V call is TRBV6-1, the J call TRBJ2-4; D is unresolved. Trimming removed 8 bases at V and 4 bases at J, with 6 bases between. The CDR3 covers 11 residues. Germline CDR1 MNHNS, CDR2 SASEGT. The CDR3 coding sequence is TGTGCCAGCGACCTAAAAAACATTCAGTACTTC. This codes for CASDLKNIQYF.

The CDR3 region is CASSPPETSLRNTEAFF. Written as DNA, the CDR3 is TGTGCCAGCTCACCACCGGAAACTTCGTTAAGGAACACTGAAGCTTTCTTT. The V call is TRBV18, the J call TRBJ1-1; D remains ambiguous. CDR3 length equals 17 residues. Germline V gene lookup returns CDR1 KGHSH and CDR2 LQKENI. Trimming left V 0 bases short and J 1 base short, with 15 bases between.